These T cell receptor beta chains were read from a single sample in a study of shared clonotypes between healthy human individuals. Produced via immunoSEQ multiplex PCR; TCRdb's table is partial and in-frame only. The data contain more than 400,000 clones, about 96% of them singletons. Specimen: naive CD4+ T cells sorted from blood. The receptors originated from a woman between 25 and 40 years old in good health. CDR3s include the opening cysteine and the closing phenylalanine or tryptophan. The D gene is left open where the match is weak. Rows may omit the clone size; those that give it use once, few, many or a size class.

D gene	clone size	V gene	J gene	CDR3 DNA	CDR3 protein
NA	NA	TRBV19	TRBJ1-6	TGTGCCAGTAGTATCGGCAGGGAGGATTCTTATAATTCACCCCTCCACTTT	CASSIGREDSYNSPLHF
NA	NA	TRBV5-1	TRBJ2-7	TGCGCCAGCAGCTTGGCGAGGACAGAGAAGAGTGAGCAGTACTTC	CASSLARTEKSEQYF
NA	NA	TRBV11-2	TRBJ2-7	TGTGCCAGCAGCTTCCCAATCCGAGGGGGAGGCTACGAGCAGTACTTC	CASSFPIRGGGYEQYF
TRBD2	NA	TRBV2	TRBJ2-1	TGTGCCAGCAGGGGAGGACTAGCGGGATATGCCTACAATGAGCAGTTCTTC	CASRGGLAGYAYNEQFF
NA	NA	TRBV5-1	TRBJ2-7	TGCGCCAGCAGCTTGGGCGGAGATACCTACGAGCAGTACTTC	CASSLGGDTYEQYF
NA	NA	TRBV2	TRBJ2-6	TGTGCCAGCAGGGGGGGTGGGGGGCCTTACTCTGGGGCCAACGTCCTGACTTTC	CASRGGGGPYSGANVLTF
NA	NA	TRBV27	TRBJ2-1	TGTGCCAGCTCACGGGGCTACGGAGGAAGGAACAATGAGCAGTTCTTC	CASSRGYGGRNNEQFF
NA	NA	TRBV6-1	TRBJ2-1	TGCCGTAGAAGAAAATTCAATGAGCAGTTCTTC	CRRRKFNEQFF
NA	NA	TRBV19	TRBJ1-5	TGTGCCAGTAGTACCTCCAAGGCGCGTCAGCCCCAGCATTTT	CASSTSKARQPQHF
TRBD2	NA	TRBV10-3	TRBJ2-2	TGTGCCACCAGACTAGCCGAAGTCGGGACCGGGGAGCTGTTTTTT	CATRLAEVGTGELFF
NA	NA	TRBV5-1	TRBJ2-7	TGCGCCAGCAGTAACGGGGCCTACGAGCAGTACTTC	CASSNGAYEQYF
NA	NA	TRBV19	TRBJ2-7	TGTGCCAGTAGTATCGTCGGCAGGGGTCACGAGCAGTACTTC	CASSIVGRGHEQYF
NA	NA	TRBV18	TRBJ2-1	TGTGCCAGCTCACCCCGACTAGAGTTGAATGAGCAGTTCTTC	CASSPRLELNEQFF
TRBD1	NA	TRBV28	TRBJ1-5	TGTGCCAGCAGTTTGGAAACAGACAGGGGTAGGAATCAGCCCCAGCATTTT	CASSLETDRGRNQPQHF
NA	NA	TRBV27	TRBJ2-7	TGTGCCAGCAGTCTCCGGGCCAGCTCCTACGAGCAGTACTTC	CASSLRASSYEQYF
NA	NA	TRBV4-1	TRBJ2-2	TGCGCCAGCAGCCACCGACATACCGGGGAGCTGTTTTTT	CASSHRHTGELFF
TRBD2	NA	TRBV27	TRBJ2-7	TGTGCCAGCACGCACGGCGGGAGGGCCTCAGAGCAGTACTTC	CASTHGGRASEQYF
NA	NA	TRBV28	TRBJ1-5	TGTGCCAGCCAAACCTATATCGGGCATCAGCCCCAGCATTTT	CASQTYIGHQPQHF
NA	few	TRBV2	TRBJ1-2	TGTGCCAGCATTCGGCAGGTGGGGCTACGCTACACCTTC	CASIRQVGLRYTF
TRBD1	NA	TRBV29-1	TRBJ1-1	TGCAGCGTTCCGAAAGGGGACAGATTCATGAACACTGAAGCTTTCTTT	CSVPKGDRFMNTEAFF
NA	NA	TRBV18	TRBJ2-7	TGTGCCAGCTCACCAGAGAGCTACGAGCAGTACTTC	CASSPESYEQYF
NA	NA	TRBV30	TRBJ1-5	TGTGCCTGGAGCCTGGATGGCGTTCAGCCCCAGCATTTT	CAWSLDGVQPQHF
NA	once	TRBV30	TRBJ1-2	TGTGCCTGGATCAAAGCCGACTGGACGAGCTACACCTTC	CAWIKADWTSYTF
TRBD1	NA	TRBV6-5	TRBJ2-7	TGTGCCAGCAGTTACGCCTGGGACAGGGGGTACGAGCAGTACTTC	CASSYAWDRGYEQYF
TRBD1	NA	TRBV19	TRBJ1-5	TGTGCCAGTACCGTACAGGGGGCTGGTCAGCCCCAGCATTTT	CASTVQGAGQPQHF
NA	NA	TRBV5-4	TRBJ2-1	TGTGCCAGCAGCTTGGTATTGGCTAGCGACCGAAGAGAGCAGTTCTTC	CASSLVLASDRREQFF
TRBD2	NA	TRBV27	TRBJ2-4	TGTGCCAGCAGTTACCCACTAGCGGGAGTAGCCAAAAACATTCAGTACTTC	CASSYPLAGVAKNIQYF
NA	NA	TRBV10-1	TRBJ2-7	TGCGCCAGCACCGGAGGGACAGCGACTTCTGGATTC	CASTGGTATSGF
NA	NA	TRBV6-5	TRBJ2-7	TGTGCCAGCCTGGAGAGTAGCGGACTTTACGAGCAGTACTTC	CASLESSGLYEQYF
TRBD1	NA	TRBV28	TRBJ2-7	TGTGCCAGCAGAGTGACAGGGGGCGAGCAGTACTTC	CASRVTGGEQYF
TRBD2	NA	TRBV6-5	TRBJ2-3	TGTGCCAGCTACCTTAGCGGGAGTATAGATACGCAGTATTTT	CASYLSGSIDTQYF
NA	NA	TRBV19	TRBJ1-1	TGTGCCAGTAGTACGGGACGGGCGAACACTGAAGCTTTCTTT	CASSTGRANTEAFF
NA	NA	TRBV7-9	TRBJ2-3	TGTGCCAGCAGCTTAAAAATGAATCAGGCAGCAGATACGCAGTATTTT	CASSLKMNQAADTQYF
NA	once	TRBV11-2	TRBJ1-5	TGTGCCAGCAGCTTAGACGGGGCGCGCGTTCAGCCCCAGCATTTT	CASSLDGARVQPQHF
NA	NA	TRBV28	TRBJ1-5	TGTGCCAGCAGTTTCTCCCGAAGGCATCAGCCCCAGCATTTT	CASSFSRRHQPQHF
TRBD2	NA	TRBV28	TRBJ2-3	TGTGCCAGCAGGGCCTATACTAGCGGGAGCGCAGATACGCAGTATTTT	CASRAYTSGSADTQYF
TRBD1	NA	TRBV9	TRBJ2-1	TGTGCCAGCAGCCCTCCCTCCGGGACAGGGTGGTTCTTC	CASSPPSGTGWFF
TRBD1	NA	TRBV6-4	TRBJ1-5	TGTGCCAGCCGGGGACAGGAGGGTCAGCCCCAGCATTTT	CASRGQEGQPQHF
NA	NA	TRBV6-1	TRBJ1-4	TGTGCCAGCAGTGAAATCCGGCGGACTAATGAAAAACTGTTTTTT	CASSEIRRTNEKLFF
NA	NA	TRBV10-3	TRBJ2-5	TGTGCCATCAGTGAGTCGGGTATGACGGAGACCCAGTACTTC	CAISESGMTETQYF
NA	once	TRBV5-1	TRBJ2-7	TGCGCCAGCAGCGGGGCCGGCTACGAGCAGTACTTC	CASSGAGYEQYF
TRBD1	NA	TRBV27	TRBJ2-7	TGTGCCAGCAGAACCGGGACAGGGGTCATCTACGAGCAGTACTTC	CASRTGTGVIYEQYF
TRBD2	NA	TRBV7-3	TRBJ2-1	TGTGCCAGCAGCCCGGGACTAGCGGACCTGTACAATGAGCAGTTCTTC	CASSPGLADLYNEQFF